The 13 T cell receptor beta chains given below trace back to one sample, sequenced in a study of blood T cell repertoires in COVID-19. Here immunoSEQ multiplex PCR was the method, and the copy in TCRdb shows in-frame clones only, minus some. The data hold about 340,000 clones, with 80% to 90% observed a single time. The sample was PBMCs or T cells enriched from blood (not recorded which). The receptors come from a woman in her 40s with acute COVID-19.

About this clone itself: Compared with germline, one end of the junction differs, possibly owing to a read error. The chain links TRBV24-1 to TRBJ2-5; perhaps TRBD1 as D (5 bases). The CDR3 is 15 amino acids. The germline CDR1 and CDR2 sequences are KGHDR and SFDVKD. The CDR3 nucleotides read TGTGCCACCATTGATGAGACAGACTCCCAAGAGACCCAGTACTTC. The encoded protein is CATIDETDSQETQYF.

V is TRBV7-2 and J is TRBJ2-7; 9 bases fit TRBD1. The germline CDR1 and CDR2 sequences are SGHTA and FQGNSA. The CDR3 is 16 amino acids. The J segment lost 5 bases and the V segment lost 5 bases, leaving 13 bases of the junction unmatched. Here the CDR3 reads CASSVSAGQGFHEQYF. DNA for the CDR3: TGTGCCAGCAGCGTTAGCGCGGGACAGGGTTTCCACGAGCAGTACTTC.

CDR3 DNA sequence: TGTGCCAGCAGCACAGACAGAAATCAGCCCCAGCATTTT. Translating gives CASSTDRNQPQHF. The chain links TRBV7-9 to TRBJ1-5; perhaps TRBD1 as D (5 bases). This CDR3 has 13 amino acids. Trimming removed 5 bases from V and 4 bases from J, with 9 bases in between. The germline V gene has CDR1 SEHNR and CDR2 FQNEAQ (reference sequence). Full variable domain (remainder filled in from reference TRBV7-9 and TRBJ1-5): DTGVSQNPRHKITKRGQNVTFRCDPISEHNRLYWYRQTLGQGPEFLTYFQNEAQLEKSRLLSDRFSAERPKGSFSTLEIQRTEQGDSAMYLCASSTDRNQPQHFGDGTRLSIL.

The chain combines TRBV7-8 with TRBJ1-1; D ambiguous. V dropped 5 bases and J dropped 0 bases, with 16 bases sitting between them. CDR3 size: 16 residues. Looked up from germline, CDR1 is SGHVS and CDR2 is FQNEAQ. The CDR3: CASSPGGRTLNTEAFF. The CDR3 DNA sequence: TGTGCCAGCAGCCCAGGTGGCAGGACTCTGAACACTGAAGCTTTCTTT.

V and J are TRBV7-8 and TRBJ2-1; 7 bases fit TRBD1. Germline lookup yields CDR1 SGHVS and CDR2 FQNEAQ. J gave up 4 bases and V 5 bases, and 11 bases lay outside the gene matches. The CDR3 is 16 amino acids. As DNA, the CDR3 is TGTGCCAGCAGCCCCAAGACAGGGTATGGATACAATGAGCAGTTCTTC. This sequence encodes CASSPKTGYGYNEQFF.

The chain joins TRBV6-2 or TRBV6-3 to TRBJ1-1, with 7 bases lining up with TRBD1. The CDR3 covers 15 residues. CDR1 and CDR2 from the germline V gene are MNHEY and SVGEGT. Losses at the gene ends were 0 bases for V and 5 bases for J; bases not matched to a gene: 6. The CDR3 here is CASSYSRGGKTEAFF. CDR3 bases: TGTGCCAGCAGTTACTCGAGAGGGGGCAAGACTGAAGCTTTCTTT.

The J gene is TRBJ1-1, the V gene TRBV6-5; D may be TRBD1 (6 bases). V was trimmed by 6 bases and J by 1 base, leaving 9 bases between them. CDR3 length equals 13 residues. Germline values: CDR1 MNHEY, CDR2 SVGAGI. CDR3: CASSTGTNTEAFF. Written as DNA, the CDR3 is TGTGCCAGCAGCACAGGGACGAACACTGAAGCTTTCTTT.

This clone has just one count. The chain combines TRBV5-1 with TRBJ1-2, with 8 positions matching TRBD1. V lost 4 bases, J lost 3 bases, and 8 bases stayed unmatched. This CDR3 spans 15 amino acids. Looked up from germline, CDR1 is SGHRS and CDR2 is YFSETQ. The CDR3 DNA sequence: TGCGCCAGCAGCGCTGACAGGGGTTACGACTATGGCTACACCTTC. It specifies CASSADRGYDYGYTF.

Here the CDR3 DNA reads TGTGCCAGCAAGGCAGGGGCTGAAGCTTTCTTT. Protein: CASKAGAEAFF. V gene TRBV25-1 combines with J gene TRBJ1-1; D is perhaps TRBD1 (6 bases). Deletions cut 7 bases from V and 6 bases from J, with 9 bases between. Germline V gene sequence: CDR1 MGHDK, CDR2 SYGVNS. The CDR3 runs to 11 residues.

The chain is built from TRBV5-1 and TRBJ2-1; 8 positions agree with TRBD1. Per the germline V gene, CDR1 is SGHRS and CDR2 is YFSETQ. The CDR3 totals 17 residues. V was pared by 0 bases and J by 4 bases, with 9 bases of the junction left unmatched. The DNA for the CDR3 is TGCGCCAGCAGCTTGGTTACGACAGGGGACTTTTACAATGAGCAGTTCTTC. Protein: CASSLVTTGDFYNEQFF.

The chain couples TRBV4-1 to TRBJ2-7; TRBD1 is a possible D gene (6 bases). Germline V gives CDR1 MGHRA, CDR2 YSYEKL. V gave up 4 bases and J gave up 2 bases, with 12 bases separating them. The CDR3 extends over 14 amino acids. CDR3 loop: CASSPQGAPYEQYF. In DNA, the CDR3 is TGCGCCAGCAGCCCACAGGGTGCCCCCTACGAGCAGTACTTC.

The chain joins TRBV3-1 (or the pseudogene TRBV3-2) to TRBJ2-5; 8 bases are shared with TRBD2. The CDR3 sequence is 14 residues long. CDR1 LGHDT and CDR2 YNNKEL come from the germline V gene (reference sequence). The V and J ends lost 2 bases and 5 bases, in that order; junction bases with no gene match: 4. Here the CDR3 reads CASSQRAGDETQYF. The CDR3 nucleotides are TGTGCCAGCAGCCAAAGAGCGGGAGATGAGACCCAGTACTTC.

The chain has TRBV25-1 and TRBJ2-5; D might be TRBD2 (6 bases). CDR1 is MGHDK, CDR2 SYGVNS, per germline. Trimming removed 6 bases at V and 7 bases at J, with 15 bases between. The length of the CDR3 is 13 residues. Here the CDR3 DNA reads TGTGCCAGCAGATACACTAGCTCTGGGACCCAGTACTTC. This gives the protein CASRYTSSGTQYF.